This T cell receptor (beta chain) emerged from a study of T-cell memory formation after mild COVID-19. Findings and caveats of the study: Cross-reactive memory appears to have joined, as suggested by some responding clones showing up in pre-infection memory. The study found contracting CD4+ clones mainly in CM and EM and contracting CD8+ clones in EMRA.

Constant-segment primers were used for 5'RACE, and the resulting TCR alpha and TCR beta cDNA libraries carried sample barcodes and UMIs. TCRdb re-called the 5' RACE reads through MiXCR, storing one row per CDR3 protein. The data show about 340,000 distinct CDR3 sequences, roughly 13% seen once. Concerning this clonotype: What it recognizes is unknown.

The sequence was obtained from a man aged 18 to 29 who had mild COVID-19 (a few samples of this study predate the infection). Cell type and time point are not known. Material for sequencing was PBMCs or a T cell subset sorted from them (not recorded which).

CDR3 DNA: TGCGCCAGCAGCCTCCTTATGGGAAATAATTCACCCCTCCACTTT. Its protein product is CASSLLMGNNSPLHF. The chain joins TRBV5-1 to TRBJ1-6; D remains unclear. The CDR3 is 15 residues long. V dropped 4 bases and J dropped 5 bases, with 13 bases sitting between them. Germline V gives CDR1 SGHRS, CDR2 YFSETQ. Drawing the rest from reference TRBV5-1 and TRBJ1-6, the complete variable domain is KAGVTQTPRYLIKTRGQQVTLSCSPISGHRSVSWYQQTPGQGLQFLFEYFSETQRNKGNFPGRFSGRQFSNSRSEMNVSTLELGDSALYLCASSLLMGNNSPLHFGNGTRLTVT.